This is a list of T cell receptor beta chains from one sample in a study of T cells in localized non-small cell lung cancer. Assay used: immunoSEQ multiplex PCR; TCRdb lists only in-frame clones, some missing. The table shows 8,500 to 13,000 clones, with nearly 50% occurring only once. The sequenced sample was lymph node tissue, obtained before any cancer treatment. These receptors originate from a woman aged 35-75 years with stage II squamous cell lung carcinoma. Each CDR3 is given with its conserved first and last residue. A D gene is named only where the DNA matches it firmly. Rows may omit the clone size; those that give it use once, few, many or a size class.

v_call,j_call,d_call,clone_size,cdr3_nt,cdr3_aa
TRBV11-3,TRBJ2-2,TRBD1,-,TGTGCCAGCAGCTTGGAGGGACAGGTAAAAGGGAAGCGGACCGGGGAGCTGTTTTTT,CASSLEGQVKGKRTGELFF
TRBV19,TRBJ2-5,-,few,TGTGCCAGTAGTACTTCCGGAGGGAGAGGGGACGAGACCCAGTACTTC,CASSTSGGRGDETQYF
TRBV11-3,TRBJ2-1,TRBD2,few,TGTGCCAGCAGCCAAGGACTAGCGGGAGTAGGAAATGAGCAGTTCTTC,CASSQGLAGVGNEQFF
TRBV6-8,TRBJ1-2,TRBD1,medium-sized,TGTGCCAGCAGTTACTCACGTCAGGGGGCGGATGGCTACACCTTC,CASSYSRQGADGYTF
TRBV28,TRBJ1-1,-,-,TGTGCCAGCAGCCGTTATACTGGCACTGAAGCTTTCTTT,CASSRYTGTEAFF
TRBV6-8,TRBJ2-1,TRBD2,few,TGTGCCAGCAGCAGAACTAGCGGGAGCTCCTACAATGAGCAGTTCTTC,CASSRTSGSSYNEQFF
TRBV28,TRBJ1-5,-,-,TGTGCCAGCAGCCCCCCATTTCAGCCCCAGCATTTT,CASSPPFQPQHF
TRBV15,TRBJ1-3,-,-,TGTGCCACCAGCAGCGGAGGAATCGGGGTAGGAAACACCATATATTTT,CATSSGGIGVGNTIYF
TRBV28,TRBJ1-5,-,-,TGTGCCAGCAGTTTATCAGGGCCCAATCAGCCCCAGCATTTT,CASSLSGPNQPQHF
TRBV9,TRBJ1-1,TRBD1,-,TGTGCCAGCACCCCGGGACAGGGAAGCACTGAAGCTTTCTTT,CASTPGQGSTEAFF
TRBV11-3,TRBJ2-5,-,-,TGTGCCAGCAGCTTATTTAACTGGGGCCAAGAGACCCAGTACTTC,CASSLFNWGQETQYF
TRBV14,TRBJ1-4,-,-,TGTGCCAGCAGCCCGACAGTTCTGGGGGAAAAACTGTTTTTT,CASSPTVLGEKLFF
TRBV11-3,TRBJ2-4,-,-,TGTGCCAGCAGCCCCCTCCGTCAGGACAAAAACATTCAGTACTTC,CASSPLRQDKNIQYF
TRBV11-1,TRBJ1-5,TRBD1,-,TGTGCCAGCAGCGGAGGGACAGCGAGCAATCAGCCCCAGCATTTT,CASSGGTASNQPQHF
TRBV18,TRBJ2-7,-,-,TGTGCCAGCTCACCACGCCGGCTGGTAGGGTTGGAGCAGTACTTC,CASSPRRLVGLEQYF
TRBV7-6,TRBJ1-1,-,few,TGTGCCAGCAGCTTAGATGTGATGTACTTTGAAGCTTTCTTT,CASSLDVMYFEAFF
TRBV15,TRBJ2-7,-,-,TGTGCCACCAACTCCCCGGGGGAAAAGGGCTACGAGCAGTACTTC,CATNSPGEKGYEQYF
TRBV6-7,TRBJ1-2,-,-,TGTGCCAGCAGTATCCTTTCTAACTATGGCTACACCTTC,CASSILSNYGYTF
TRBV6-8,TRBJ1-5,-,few,TGTGCCAGCAGCAAAAGGGGGGATAACAATCAGCCCCAGCATTTT,CASSKRGDNNQPQHF
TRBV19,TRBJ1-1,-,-,TGTGCCAGTAGTTTCACAGGGATGGGCACTGAAGCTTTCTTT,CASSFTGMGTEAFF
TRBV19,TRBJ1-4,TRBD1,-,TGTGCCAGTAGCCCGGACCGGGACAGGGTCAATGAAAAACTGTTTTTT,CASSPDRDRVNEKLFF
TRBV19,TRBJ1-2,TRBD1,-,TGTGCCAGTAGTATCCGGACAGGGGTCGATGGCTACACCTTC,CASSIRTGVDGYTF
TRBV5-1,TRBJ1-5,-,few,TGCGCCAGCAGCCAAGACTCAGCCAGCAATCAGCCCCAGCATTTT,CASSQDSASNQPQHF
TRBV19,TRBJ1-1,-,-,TGTGCCAGCAGACTACAGGGCGGCACTGAAGCTTTCTTT,CASRLQGGTEAFF
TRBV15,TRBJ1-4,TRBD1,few,TGTGCTACCAGCAGTCTCGGGACAGGGCATGAAAAACTGTTTTTT,CATSSLGTGHEKLFF
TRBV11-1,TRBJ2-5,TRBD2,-,TGTGCCAGCAGTAAAGGGGCTCCGGGACTAGCGGGAGAAAAGATCCAGTACTTC,CASSKGAPGLAGEKIQYF
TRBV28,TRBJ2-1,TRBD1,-,TGTGCCAGCAGTCTACCGGGACCGGGGACAGGGGGGAATGAGCAGTTCTTC,CASSLPGPGTGGNEQFF
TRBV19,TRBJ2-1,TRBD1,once,TGTGCCAGTACCACCGGGACAGGGCGTTACAATGAGCAGTTCTTC,CASTTGTGRYNEQFF
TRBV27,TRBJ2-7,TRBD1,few,TGTGCCAGCAGTCCCACTTTCAGGGGGTCCTACGAGCAGTACTTC,CASSPTFRGSYEQYF
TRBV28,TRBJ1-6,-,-,TGTGCCAGCAGTTTTCCCTCTCGTCTCGATTCACCCCTCCACTTT,CASSFPSRLDSPLHF
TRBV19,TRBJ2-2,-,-,TGTGCCAGTAAGCCAGGGGCGGACACCGGGGAGCTGTTTTTT,CASKPGADTGELFF
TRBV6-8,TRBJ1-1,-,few,TGTGCCAGCAGTCCGTCCGGGTCTCCCTCCACTGAAGCTTTCTTT,CASSPSGSPSTEAFF
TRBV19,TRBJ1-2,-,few,TGTGCCAGTAGTATAGAGGCCAGGAGCAAGGGCTACACCTTC,CASSIEARSKGYTF
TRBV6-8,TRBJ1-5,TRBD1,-,TGTGCCAGCAGGGACAGGGGTAGCAATCAGCCCCAGCATTTT,CASRDRGSNQPQHF
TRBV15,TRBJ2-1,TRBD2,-,TGTGCCACCAGCAGAGACTCGGGACTAGCGGGAGGGGGCAACAATGAGCAGTTCTTC,CATSRDSGLAGGGNNEQFF
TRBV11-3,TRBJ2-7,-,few,TGTGCCAGCAGCTTCAAGGGCCGGACCTCCTACGAGCAGTACTTC,CASSFKGRTSYEQYF
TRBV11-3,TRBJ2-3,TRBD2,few,TGTGCCAGCAGCACCCGGACTAGCGGGAGGTCAGATACGCAGTATTTT,CASSTRTSGRSDTQYF
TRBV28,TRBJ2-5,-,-,TGTGCCAGCAGTCCGGACATGCTGGAGACCCAGTACTTC,CASSPDMLETQYF
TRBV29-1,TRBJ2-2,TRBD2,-,TGCAGCGTGGCGAGCGGGAGTATGAACACCGGGGAGCTGTTTTTT,CSVASGSMNTGELFF
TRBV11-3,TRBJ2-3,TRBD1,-,TGTGCCAGCAGCTTAGGACAGGGGGCAACAGATACGCAGTATTTT,CASSLGQGATDTQYF